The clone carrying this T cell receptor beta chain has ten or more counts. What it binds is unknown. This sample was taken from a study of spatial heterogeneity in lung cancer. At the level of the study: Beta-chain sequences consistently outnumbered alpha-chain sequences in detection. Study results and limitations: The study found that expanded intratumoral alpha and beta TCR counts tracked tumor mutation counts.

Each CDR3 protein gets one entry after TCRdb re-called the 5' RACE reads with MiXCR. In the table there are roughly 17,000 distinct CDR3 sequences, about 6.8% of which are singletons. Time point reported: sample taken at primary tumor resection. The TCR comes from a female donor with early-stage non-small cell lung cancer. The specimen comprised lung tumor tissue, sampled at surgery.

Here the CDR3 reads CSAPESSGGTDTQYF. In DNA, the CDR3 is TGCAGTGCTCCAGAGTCTAGCGGGGGAACAGATACGCAGTATTTT. The V gene is TRBV20-1, the J gene TRBJ2-3, with 10 bases matching TRBD2. The junction had 8 bases not matched to a gene; V was cut back by 5 bases and J by 3 bases. Germline assignment: CDR1 DFQATT and CDR2 SNEGSKA (reference sequence). The CDR3 is made up of 15 amino acids.